This TCR beta chain was recovered during a study of T cell repertoires in cytomegalovirus infection. Overall study: Public TCR beta signatures provided an indication of both CMV infection and a matching HLA type.

Findings and limits, study-wide: People with CMV and the relevant HLA were identified by cumulative public TCR beta family frequency.

Turning to this clonotype: Its antigen is unidentified.

Via MiXCR, TCRdb re-called the reads, giving one row per CDR3 protein. The table includes about 350,000 distinct CDR3 sequences, approximately 35% detected once. The TCR sequence derives from a human donor in good health (CMV status not recorded). Some clones in this sample may be carry-over from other donors' samples. Sequences were derived from cultured PBMCs, sampled from culture after CMV antigen stimulation.

The CDR3 DNA follows: TGTGCCAGCAGCTTAGGAGGGGCGGCATCCGGCTACGAGCAGTACTTC. Residues: CASSLGGAASGYEQYF. The chain uses TRBV7-2 and TRBJ2-7; D may correspond to TRBD1 or TRBD2 (5 bases each). The CDR3 has 16 amino acids. Per the germline V gene, CDR1 is SGHTA and CDR2 is FQGNSA. Trimming pared 1 base from V and 3 bases from J, leaving 16 bases between.